Below, 11 T cell receptor beta chains from the same sample are listed, as sequenced in a study of response to subunit inactivated influenza vaccine. Using its own MiXCR run on the RT-PCR reads, TCRdb lists one record per CDR3 protein. The table lists roughly 790,000 distinct CDR3 sequences, 21% of them singletons. Here the sequenced sample was PBMCs from blood, taken roughly 5 days after vaccination. These receptors were taken from a man aged 50 or older who received an inactivated influenza vaccine.

This clonotype was observed a few times. The V and J genes are TRBV5-1 and TRBJ2-3, with TRBD1 matching over 9 bases. Trimming removed 0 bases from V and 0 bases from J; junction bases left unmatched: 2. This CDR3 contains 16 residues. CDR1 and CDR2 (germline): SGHRS, YFSETQ. The chain's CDR3 is CASSLVGTGSTDTQYF. The CDR3, as DNA: TGCGCCAGCAGCTTGGTCGGGACAGGGAGCACAGATACGCAGTATTTT.

This clonotype was picked up a small number of times. The chain is built from TRBV2 and TRBJ2-1, with TRBD2 identical over 13 bases. The length of the CDR3 is 15 residues. With V trimmed by 5 bases and J by 7 bases, 5 bases remained unmatched. Germline V gene lookup returns CDR1 SNHLY and CDR2 FYNNEI. The CDR3 here is CASSKQGLAGNEQFF. The CDR3 nucleotides are TGTGCCAGCAGTAAACAGGGACTAGCGGGGAATGAGCAGTTCTTC.

This chain connects TRBV20-1 to TRBJ2-5; TRBD2 matches at 11 bases. The CDR3 sequence is 16 residues long. CDR1 and CDR2 from the germline V gene are DFQATT and SNEGSKA (reference sequence). V lost 0 bases to trimming and J lost 4 bases; unmatched junction nucleotides: 7. The CDR3 sequence: CSARDPLAGVSETQYF. As DNA, the CDR3 is TGCAGTGCTAGAGATCCACTAGCGGGAGTGTCAGAGACCCAGTACTTC.

The chain couples TRBV7-3 to TRBJ2-7; TRBD2 agrees at 8 bases. V shed 3 bases and J 6 bases; nucleotides not matched to a gene: 7. In germline, CDR1 is SGHTA, CDR2 FQGTGA. The length of the CDR3 is 14 residues. Written as DNA, the CDR3 is TGTGCCAGCAGCTTTGGCAGCGGGAGCAGCGAGCAGTACTTC. It yields the protein CASSFGSGSSEQYF.

The J gene is TRBJ2-3, the V gene TRBV20-1; 12 nucleotides agree with TRBD2. CDR3 length: 14 residues. With 1 base clipped from V and 7 bases from J, the junction kept 3 bases outside the gene matches. CDR1 is DFQATT, CDR2 SNEGSKA, per germline (reference sequence). The CDR3 sequence is CSARASGRANTQYF. As DNA, the CDR3 is TGCAGTGCTAGAGCTAGCGGGAGGGCCAATACGCAGTATTTT.

The V call is TRBV5-1, the J call TRBJ2-5, with a weak D call TRBD2 (6 bases). The CDR3 runs to 16 residues. Germline CDR1 is SGHRS and CDR2 is YFSETQ. The V and J ends lost 1 base and 6 bases respectively, with 19 bases between them. The CDR3 nucleotides are TGCGCCAGCAGCTTGTCCGGAGCGGGCTCGATAAAGACCCAGTACTTC. Amino acid sequence: CASSLSGAGSIKTQYF.

For this clonotype: Compared with germline, one end of the junction differs, possibly owing to a read error. V is TRBV10-3 and J is TRBJ2-6; the D call may be TRBD1 or TRBD2 (5 bases each). Germline V gives CDR1 ENHRY, CDR2 SYGVKD. This CDR3 is 15 amino acids long. DNA for the CDR3: TGTGCCATCAGCGGGACGGCGTCTGGGACCAACGTCCTGACTTTC. As protein: CAISGTASGTNVLTF.

This rearrangement joins TRBV6-5 to TRBJ1-4; D may be TRBD1 (5 bases). This CDR3 contains 16 residues. Germline lookup yields CDR1 MNHEY and CDR2 SVGAGI. V lost 0 bases to trimming and J lost 8 bases, with 16 bases between them. The CDR3 protein is CASSYSTGDGGEKLFF. CDR3 nucleotide sequence: TGTGCCAGCAGTTACTCGACGGGGGACGGCGGAGAAAAACTGTTTTTT.

This clonotype has a count of ten or more. The chain is built from TRBV12-3 or TRBV12-4 and TRBJ2-7; 9 positions agree with TRBD2. Trimming at V came to 1 base and at J to 2 bases, leaving 3 bases not matched to a gene. The CDR3 covers 15 residues. The CDR3 DNA reads as TGTGCCAGCAGTTTAGGGACTAGCGCAACCTACGAGCAGTACTTC. Encoded protein: CASSLGTSATYEQYF.

Only a few counts were recorded for this clonotype. The chain combines TRBV6-2 or TRBV6-3 with TRBJ2-1, with 9 bases lining up with TRBD2. Germline V gene lookup returns CDR1 MNHEY and CDR2 SVGEGT. This CDR3 is 18 amino acids long. J lost 1 base, V lost 6 bases, and 13 bases had no gene match. The CDR3: CASSRIAGAHRSYNEQFF. For the CDR3, the DNA is TGTGCCAGCAGCCGAATAGCGGGGGCGCATCGGTCCTACAATGAGCAGTTCTTC.

This clonotype came up a few times. The chain has TRBV27 and TRBJ2-1, with D hard to call. The V and J ends lost 3 bases and 10 bases respectively, with 13 bases between them. The CDR3 loop spans 13 amino acids. Germline V gives CDR1 MNHEY, CDR2 SMNVEV (reference sequence). The DNA for the CDR3 is TGTGCCAGCAGTTTGGCGGTTGACTTAGAGCAGTTCTTC. This translates into CASSLAVDLEQFF.